The 16 T cell receptor beta chains below all came from one sample that was sequenced in a study of regulatory T cells in long-lasting Graves disease. Documented time point: newly diagnosed GD, antithyroid drugs for less than 3 months. With RNA extracted from PBMCs as input, the TCR library was made. Construction of TCR beta libraries relied on iRepertoire HTBI primers and on Arm-PCR targeting CDR3 regions. TCRdb passed the multiplex PCR reads through MiXCR, listing each CDR3 protein once. The top ten clones hold about 15% of a sample with around 250,000 distinct CDR3 sequences, about 18% of them seen once. The sample was also reused in another study, on T cells in Graves' hyperthyroidism and ophthalmopathy.

Sample: peripheral blood mononuclear cells (PBMCs), taken at new diagnosis, from a patient treated with antithyroid drugs. The receptors here all came from a woman aged 25-40 years with Graves disease.

Ten or more counts support this clonotype. The J gene is TRBJ2-1, the V gene TRBV7-9; D gene uncertain. The J call may not be correct, given that the DNA end is closer to TRBJ2-5. Germline CDR1 reads SEHNR; CDR2 reads FQNEAQ (reference sequence). The CDR3 is 14 residues long. The CDR3 spells CASSFWQDEETQYF. Written as DNA, the CDR3 is TGTGCCAGCAGCTTTTGGCAGGATGAAGAGACCCAGTACTTC.

This clonotype was detected ten times or more. The gene calls are TRBV28 and TRBJ1-3, with D perhaps matching TRBD1 (5 bases). CDR1 is MDHEN, CDR2 SYDVKM, per germline. V shed 4 bases and J shed 4 bases, with 14 bases lying between them. The CDR3 runs to 15 residues. In DNA form, the CDR3 reads TGTGCCAGCAGTTCTCCGGGGGTTTCGGGAAACACCATATATTTT. Protein: CASSSPGVSGNTIYF.

This clonotype occurred many times. V and J are TRBV6-4 and TRBJ2-1, with D perhaps TRBD1 or TRBD2 (5 bases each). CDR1 and CDR2 from the germline V gene are MRHNA and SNTAGT. V lost 0 bases, J lost 5 bases, and 11 bases lay in between. CDR3 length equals 15 residues. CDR3 sequence: CASSDSLKGHNEQFF. CDR3 DNA sequence: TGTGCCAGCAGTGACTCGTTGAAGGGACACAATGAGCAGTTCTTC.

The table lists this clonotype with many counts. The chain has TRBV12-3 or TRBV12-4 and TRBJ2-1; D possibly corresponds to TRBD2 (5 bases). The CDR3 runs to 14 residues. Trimming pared 5 bases from V and 6 bases from J, leaving 14 bases between. CDR3 DNA: TGTGCCAGCAGTACCGGGATCACGGGCAATGAGCAGTTCTTC. Translating it yields CASSTGITGNEQFF.

This chain joins TRBV5-5 and TRBJ1-2; possibly TRBD1 for D (6 bases). Germline lookup yields CDR1 SGHKS and CDR2 YYEKEE (reference sequence). CDR3 length equals 15 residues. Deletions cut 4 bases from V and 6 bases from J, with 19 bases between. The CDR3 spells CASSPVAAGDNGYTF. CDR3 DNA: TGTGCCAGCAGCCCTGTAGCGGCAGGGGACAATGGCTACACCTTC.

This clonotype was recorded at least ten times. The V call is TRBV2, the J call TRBJ1-2; D ambiguous. This CDR3 comprises 12 residues. V dropped 9 bases and J dropped 1 base, with 9 bases sitting between them. Germline V gives CDR1 SNHLY, CDR2 FYNNEI. This CDR3 is CASDQLNYGYTF. The CDR3 DNA reads as TGTGCCAGTGACCAGCTTAACTATGGCTACACCTTC. Full variable domain (outside the CDR3, taken from reference TRBV2 and TRBJ1-2): EPEVTQTPSHQVTQMGQEVILRCVPISNHLYFYWYRQILGQKVEFLVSFYNNEISEKSEIFDDQFSVERPDGSNFTLKIRSTKLEDSAMYFCASDQLNYGYTFGSGTRLTVV.

This clonotype was counted at least ten times. This chain connects TRBV10-3 to TRBJ2-3; D perhaps matches TRBD1 (5 bases). The CDR3 totals 14 residues. V was pared by 6 bases and J by 4 bases, with 14 bases between. Germline lookup yields CDR1 ENHRY and CDR2 SYGVKD. The CDR3 DNA sequence: TGTGCCATCAGGGACACCACGGATTCAGATACGCAGTATTTT. Translation gives CAIRDTTDSDTQYF.

This clonotype came up many times. The chain links TRBV12-3 or TRBV12-4 to TRBJ1-6; perhaps TRBD1 as D (5 bases). Between the trimmed V and J ends, which lost 6 bases and 10 bases, there was a span of 10 bases. CDR3 length equals 12 residues. CDR3 residues: CASRLPGSPLHF. CDR3 nucleotides: TGTGCCAGCAGACTTCCAGGGTCACCCCTCCACTTT.

This clonotype has more than one count but fewer than ten. One junction end disagrees with the germline gene, perhaps due to a read error. The CDR3 protein is CASSIEPASNEKLFF. For the CDR3, the DNA is TGTGCCAGTAGCATAGAGCCAGCCAGCAATGAAAAACTGTTTTTT. The rearrangement links TRBV19 to TRBJ1-4; no reliable D call. Germline V gene sequence: CDR1 LNHDA, CDR2 SQIVND (reference sequence). This CDR3 spans 15 amino acids.

The chain has TRBV9 and TRBJ2-7; 8 nucleotides align to TRBD2. V was clipped by 3 bases and J by 2 bases; unmatched bases: 7. From germline, CDR1 is SGDLS and CDR2 YYNGEE. This CDR3 contains 15 residues. The CDR3: CASSARLALTYEQYF. The CDR3 coding sequence is TGTGCCAGCAGCGCCCGACTAGCGCTAACCTACGAGCAGTACTTC.

This clonotype was observed at least ten times. The chain is built from TRBV12-5 and TRBJ1-1; possibly TRBD1 for D (5 bases). The germline gives CDR1 LGHNT, CDR2 FRNRAP. Trimming pared 5 bases from V and 4 bases from J, leaving 14 bases between. The CDR3 totals 14 residues. Here the CDR3 DNA reads TGTGCTAGTGGTCCGGGGGGGTTGGCCACTGAAGCTTTCTTT. It is translated as CASGPGGLATEAFF. Together with reference TRBV12-5 and TRBJ1-1, the CDR3 gives the full variable domain: DARVTQTPRHKVTEMGQEVTMRCQPILGHNTVFWYRQTMMQGLELLAYFRNRAPLDDSGMPKDRFSAEMPDATLATLKIQPSEPRDSAVYFCASGPGGLATEAFFGQGTRLTVV.

Notes on this clonotype: This may arise from a read error, as a much more abundant clone is one base away. The J gene is TRBJ2-1, the V gene TRBV2; D may be TRBD1 or TRBD2 (6 bases each). Germline assignment: CDR1 SNHLY and CDR2 FYNNEI. V was shortened by 3 bases and J by 12 bases, with 18 bases between the two germline ends. The CDR3 length is 14 residues. The CDR3 here is CASSDSGRGHGQFF. The CDR3 DNA follows: TGTGCCAGCAGTGATAGCGGCCGGGGGCATGGGCAGTTCTTC.

This clonotype has ten or more counts. The chain recombines TRBV6-5 with TRBJ2-2; 11 bases align to TRBD2. CDR1 MNHEY and CDR2 SVGAGI come from the germline V gene. This CDR3 has 16 amino acids. J was trimmed by 5 bases and V by 2 bases; bases with no gene match: 4. CDR3 sequence (DNA): TGTGCCAGCAGTTACGGACTAGCGGGTAAAACCGGGGAGCTGTTTTTT. Its protein is CASSYGLAGKTGELFF.

This clonotype was counted many times. The chain uses TRBV6-1 and TRBJ1-1, with TRBD1 matching 7 bases. The CDR3 covers 15 residues. V shed 5 bases and J 2 bases; nucleotides not matched to a gene: 8. Germline CDR1 is MNHNS and CDR2 is SASEGT. The CDR3 DNA follows: TGTGCCAGCAGTCAACCGGGACAGATTAACACTGAAGCTTTCTTT. Protein: CASSQPGQINTEAFF.

A remark on this clonotype: A far larger clone is only one base removed, so a read error is likely. The CDR3 DNA follows: TGTGCCAGCAGTTCACGAGCACAAGAGACCCAGTACTTC. It specifies CASSSRAQETQYF. The gene calls are TRBV2 and TRBJ2-5; D unresolved. The germline V gene has CDR1 SNHLY and CDR2 FYNNEI. This CDR3 is built from 13 residues. Deletions cut 5 bases from V and 2 bases from J, with 9 bases between.

This clonotype was seen repeatedly, ten times or more. The chain links TRBV7-2 to TRBJ2-7, with 8 bases identical to TRBD1. V was clipped by 5 bases and J by 3 bases; unmatched bases: 3. Germline assignment: CDR1 SGHTA and CDR2 FQGNSA. The CDR3 has 13 residues. Here the CDR3 DNA reads TGTGCCAGCAGCCGAGGACAGGGCTACGAGCAGTACTTC. This codes for CASSRGQGYEQYF.